A single T cell receptor (beta chain) is shown here with its context. No antigen is known for it. Each patient came to thyroid surgery without any prior treatment (of any kind). This specimen comes from a study of metastatic and nonmetastatic thyroid tumors. As for the study in general: Peripheral blood and tumor or nodule samples from malignant and benign thyroid patients were compared.

Study-level results: When malignant thyroid tumors were compared with benign nodules, TCR beta diversity was reportedly significantly higher in the malignant tumors. This held in both blood and tumor samples.

Authors' methods: For papillary thyroid cancer, a distant-metastasis classifier was constructed from CDR3 differences observed across clinicopathological groups. Via MiXCR, TCRdb re-called the PCR reads. For this entry, the V and J calls and clone size follow TCRdb and not the study's own pipeline. This sample has tens of thousands of clones, with roughly a quarter found just once. The clonotype comes from a female donor with papillary thyroid cancer or a benign thyroid nodule (not recorded which). Some clones in this sample may be carry-over from other donors' samples. Sequences were obtained from tumor tissue.

CDR3 nucleotides: TGCAGTGCTATACAGGGTCCTTCCAATCAGCCCCAGCATTTT. It translates to CSAIQGPSNQPQHF. The chain employs TRBV20-1 and TRBJ1-5, with TRBD1 as a possible D gene (6 bases). The CDR3 contains 14 residues. V dropped 4 bases and J dropped 3 bases, with 13 bases sitting between them. Germline V gene lookup returns CDR1 DFQATT and CDR2 SNEGSKA (reference sequence).